The TCR beta chain under discussion was sequenced for a study of CD8+ T cells in alopecia areata. Background on the study: Tofacitinib administration persisted for 6 to 18 months, succeeded by 6 months off drug.

Germline lookup yields CDR1 SQVTM and CDR2 ANQGSEA. This CDR3 comprises 13 residues. Trimming shortened V by 4 bases and J by 0 bases, and 9 bases separated the two germline ends. Notes on this clone: Its antigen is not known.

Treatment noted: oral pan-JAK inhibitor, 5-10 mg twice daily. Peripheral blood samples and lesional scalp punch biopsies were obtained from alopecia areata patients. Extracted from the samples, RNA was reverse transcribed into cDNA to serve as the sequencing template. Generated by immunoSEQ multiplex PCR, the TCRdb table keeps only in-frame clones and is missing some. The profile shows over 100,000 clones, approximately 53% of them singletons. Whole-study results and caveats: Persistence during tofacitinib was seen for many expanded lesional clones in scalp and blood. Within the top 100, expanded CD8+ clones significantly decreased with tofacitinib, as did scalp clonality.

This TCR was recovered from a human donor with alopecia areata. The rearrangement links TRBV29-1 to TRBJ1-2; a weak D match, TRBD1 (5 bases). The material was CD4+ T cells sorted from blood, obtained at week 4, from a patient treated with tofacitinib. CDR3 protein: CSVAQGTNYGYTF. The CDR3 DNA is TGCAGCGTTGCGCAGGGCACTAACTATGGCTACACCTTC.